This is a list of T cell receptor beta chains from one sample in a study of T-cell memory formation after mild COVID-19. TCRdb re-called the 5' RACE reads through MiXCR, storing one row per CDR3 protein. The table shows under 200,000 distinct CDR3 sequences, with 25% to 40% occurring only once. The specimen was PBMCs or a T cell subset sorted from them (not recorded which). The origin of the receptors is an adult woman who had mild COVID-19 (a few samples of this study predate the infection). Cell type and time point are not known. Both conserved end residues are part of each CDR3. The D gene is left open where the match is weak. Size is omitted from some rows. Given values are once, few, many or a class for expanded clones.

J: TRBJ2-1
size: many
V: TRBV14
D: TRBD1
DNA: TGTGCCAGCAGGTCCTCGACAGGGTATGGGGATGAGCAGTTCTTC
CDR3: CASRSSTGYGDEQFF

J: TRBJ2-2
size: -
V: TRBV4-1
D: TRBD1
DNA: TGCGCCAGCAGCCTCACAGGGGGCGGGGAGCTGTTTTTT
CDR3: CASSLTGGGELFF

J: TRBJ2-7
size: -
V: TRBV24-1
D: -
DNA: TGTGCCACCAGTGATGGCGGGAAATACGAGCAGTACTTC
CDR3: CATSDGGKYEQYF

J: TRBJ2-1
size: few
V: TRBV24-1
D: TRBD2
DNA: TGTGCCACCAGTGCTCCGGGACTAGACAATGAGCAGTTCTTC
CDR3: CATSAPGLDNEQFF

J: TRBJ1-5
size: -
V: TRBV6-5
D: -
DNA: TGTGCCAGCAGCCCAGTTGTCGGGAGTCGCAATCAGCCCCAGCATTTT
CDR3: CASSPVVGSRNQPQHF

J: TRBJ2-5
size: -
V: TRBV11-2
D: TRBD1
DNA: TGTGCCAGCAGCCCATTGACAGGGAAGTTTGAGACCCAGTACTTC
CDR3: CASSPLTGKFETQYF

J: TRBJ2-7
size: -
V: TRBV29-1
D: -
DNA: TGCAGCGTCTTATCCGGAACAGGCGGGTACGAGCAGTACTTC
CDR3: CSVLSGTGGYEQYF

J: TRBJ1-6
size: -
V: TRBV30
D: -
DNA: TGTGCCTGGGCTGGACAGACGAATTCACCCCTCCACTTT
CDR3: CAWAGQTNSPLHF

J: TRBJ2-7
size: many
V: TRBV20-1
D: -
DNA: TGCAGTGCGGGGGGGGGCTCGGTTGGCCCATCCTACGAGCAGTACTTC
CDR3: CSAGGGSVGPSYEQYF

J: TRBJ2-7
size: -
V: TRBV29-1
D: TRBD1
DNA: TGCAGCGTTACTGGGACAGGAGCCTACGAGCAGTACTTC
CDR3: CSVTGTGAYEQYF

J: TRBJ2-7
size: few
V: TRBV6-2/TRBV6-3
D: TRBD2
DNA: TGTGCCAGCAGTTCTCTAGGACTAGCGGGGGTATCCTACGAGCAGTACTTC
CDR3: CASSSLGLAGVSYEQYF

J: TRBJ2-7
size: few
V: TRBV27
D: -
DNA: TGTGCCAGCAAATCTTACGGGAACTCCTACGAGCAGTACTTC
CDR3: CASKSYGNSYEQYF

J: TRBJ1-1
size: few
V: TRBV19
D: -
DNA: TGTGCCAGTAGGCCTCGCGGTGCTGAAGCTTTCTTT
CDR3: CASRPRGAEAFF

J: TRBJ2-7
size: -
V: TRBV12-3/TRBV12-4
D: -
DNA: TGTGCCAGCAGTCTCAGGGGTTACTACGAGCAGTACTTC
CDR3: CASSLRGYYEQYF

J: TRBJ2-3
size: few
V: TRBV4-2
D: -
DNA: TGTGCCAGCAGCCAAGAATCAGGGTATATAGATACGCAGTATTTT
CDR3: CASSQESGYIDTQYF

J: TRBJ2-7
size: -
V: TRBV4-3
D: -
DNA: TGCGCCAGCAGCCGATTGACCGGTACTACCTACGAGCAGTACTTC
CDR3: CASSRLTGTTYEQYF

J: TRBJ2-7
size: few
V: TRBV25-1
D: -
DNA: TGTGCCAGCAGTGAATGGTATAGGGGGGATTCCTCCTACGAGCAGTACTTC
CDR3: CASSEWYRGDSSYEQYF

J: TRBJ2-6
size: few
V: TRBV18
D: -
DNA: TGTGCCAGCTCACCAGTAAACTCTGGGGCCAACGTCCTGACTTTC
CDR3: CASSPVNSGANVLTF

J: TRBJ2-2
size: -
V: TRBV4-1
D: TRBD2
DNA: TGCGCCAGCAGCCAAGTTTCGCTAGCGGGGAAGCCCGGGGAGCTGTTTTTT
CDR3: CASSQVSLAGKPGELFF

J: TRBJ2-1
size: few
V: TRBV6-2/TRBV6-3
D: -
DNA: TGTGCCAGCAGTTACCCCGCCCTATCCTACAATGAGCAGTTCTTC
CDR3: CASSYPALSYNEQFF

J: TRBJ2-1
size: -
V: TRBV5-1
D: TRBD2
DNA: TGCGCCAGCAGCTCCAGACTAGCGGGGGGTTACAATGAGCAGTTCTTC
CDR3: CASSSRLAGGYNEQFF

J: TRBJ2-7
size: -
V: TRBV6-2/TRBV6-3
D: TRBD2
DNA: TGTGCCAGCACCGAGCAAGCGGGAGACTCCTACGAGCAGTACTTC
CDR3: CASTEQAGDSYEQYF

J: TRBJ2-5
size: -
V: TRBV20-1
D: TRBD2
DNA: TGCAGTGCTTCCCCCGGGGGGGCTAGGGAGACCCAGTACTTC
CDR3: CSASPGGARETQYF

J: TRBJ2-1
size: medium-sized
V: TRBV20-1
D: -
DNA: TGCAGTGCGGGTGGACTATCCTACAATGAGCAGTTCTTC
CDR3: CSAGGLSYNEQFF

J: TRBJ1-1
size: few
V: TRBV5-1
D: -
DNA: TGCGCCAGCAGCTTGATGGCAGGGGAGGCTGAAGCTTTCTTT
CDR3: CASSLMAGEAEAFF

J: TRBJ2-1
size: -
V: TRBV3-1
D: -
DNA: TGTGCCAGCAGCCCTGAAGGGGAGTACAATGAGCAGTTCTTC
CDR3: CASSPEGEYNEQFF

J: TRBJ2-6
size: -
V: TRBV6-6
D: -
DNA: TGTGCCAGCACCATCCCGAGGAGGACAACTGGGGCCAACGTCCTGACTTTC
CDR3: CASTIPRRTTGANVLTF

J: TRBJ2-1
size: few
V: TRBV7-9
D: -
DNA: TGTGCCAGCAGCCCCCCCGAGGACCTAGTGCAGTTCTTC
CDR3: CASSPPEDLVQFF

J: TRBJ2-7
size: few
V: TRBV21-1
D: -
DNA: TGTGCCAGCAGCAAGACCAACCCACAGACCACCTCCTACGAGCAGTACTTC
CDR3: CASSKTNPQTTSYEQYF

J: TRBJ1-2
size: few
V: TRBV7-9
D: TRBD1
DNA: TGTGCCAGCAGCACAGGGGGCGTGTCGGGGCTCACCTTC
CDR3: CASSTGGVSGLTF

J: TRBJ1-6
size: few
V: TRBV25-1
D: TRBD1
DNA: TGTGCCAGCAGTGTCCGGGACAGGGATAATTCACCCCTCCACTTT
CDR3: CASSVRDRDNSPLHF

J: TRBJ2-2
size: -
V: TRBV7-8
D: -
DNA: TGTGCCAGCAGCTTAGGGGTGCAGGGAACTAACACCGGGGAGCTGTTTTTT
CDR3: CASSLGVQGTNTGELFF

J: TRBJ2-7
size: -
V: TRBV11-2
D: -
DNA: TGTGCCAGCAGCTTCTCGGGGCTCAAAGAGCAGTACTTC
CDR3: CASSFSGLKEQYF

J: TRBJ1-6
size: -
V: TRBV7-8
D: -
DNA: TGTGCCAGCAGCCCCGCGGGCGCCTATAATTCACCCCTCCACTTT
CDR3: CASSPAGAYNSPLHF

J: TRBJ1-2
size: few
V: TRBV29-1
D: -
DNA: TGCAGCGTTGAGAGGACGGGGGGCTATGGCTACACCTTC
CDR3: CSVERTGGYGYTF

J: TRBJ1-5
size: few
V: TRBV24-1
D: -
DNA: TGTGCCACCAGTGATAGTGGCAGGGGTATAGGCAATCAGCCCCAGCATTTT
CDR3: CATSDSGRGIGNQPQHF

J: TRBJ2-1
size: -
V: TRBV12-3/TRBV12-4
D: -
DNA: TGTGCCAGCAGTTTAGTGGGGCGTTCCTACAATGAGCAGTTCTTC
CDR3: CASSLVGRSYNEQFF

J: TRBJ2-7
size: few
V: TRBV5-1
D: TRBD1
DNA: TGCGCCAGCAGCGCAAGACAGGGATACTCCTACGAGCAGTACTTC
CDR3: CASSARQGYSYEQYF

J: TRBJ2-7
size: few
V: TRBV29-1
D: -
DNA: TGCAGCGTTTCAGCAGGGAATTACGAGCAGTACTTC
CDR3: CSVSAGNYEQYF

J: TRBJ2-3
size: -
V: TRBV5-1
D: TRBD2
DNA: TGCGCCAGCAGTAGGGGACTAGCGGAGAGCACAGATACGCAGTATTTT
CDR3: CASSRGLAESTDTQYF

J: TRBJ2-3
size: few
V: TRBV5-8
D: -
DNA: TGTGCCAGCAACTTTCCAAGTTCGGATCCTAGCACAGATACGCAGTATTTT
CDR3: CASNFPSSDPSTDTQYF

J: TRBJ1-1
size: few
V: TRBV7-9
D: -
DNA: TGTGCCAGCAGCTCACAGACAGCGAACACTGAAGCTTTCTTT
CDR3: CASSSQTANTEAFF

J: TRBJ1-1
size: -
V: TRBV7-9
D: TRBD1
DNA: TGTGCCAGCAGCCATTCCGGGACAGGGGGTGAAGCTTTCTTT
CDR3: CASSHSGTGGEAFF

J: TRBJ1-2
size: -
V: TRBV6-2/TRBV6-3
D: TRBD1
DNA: TGTGCCAGCACGGGACAGGGTAACTATGGCTACACCTTC
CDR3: CASTGQGNYGYTF

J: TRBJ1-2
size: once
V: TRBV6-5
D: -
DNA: TGTGCCAGCAGTTACTCTCTCCGAGGGGAATCCGGCTACACCTTC
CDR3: CASSYSLRGESGYTF

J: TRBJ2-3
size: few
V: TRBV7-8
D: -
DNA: TGTGCCAGCGGGTTACTAGGTAACTCAGATACGCAGTATTTT
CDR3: CASGLLGNSDTQYF

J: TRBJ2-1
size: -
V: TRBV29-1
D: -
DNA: TGCAGCGTTGTGCTAGCGTTCCGCTCCTACAATGAGCAGTTCTTC
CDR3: CSVVLAFRSYNEQFF

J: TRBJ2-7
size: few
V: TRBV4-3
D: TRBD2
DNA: TGCGCCAGCAGCCAAGATTTACGGGACTACCGCGCCTACGAGCAGTACTTC
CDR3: CASSQDLRDYRAYEQYF

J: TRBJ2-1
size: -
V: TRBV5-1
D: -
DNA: TGCGCCAGCAGCTTGGTCGGCAACAATGAGCAGTTCTTC
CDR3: CASSLVGNNEQFF

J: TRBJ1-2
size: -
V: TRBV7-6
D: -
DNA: TGTGCCAGCAGCGCGGAGCGATCAGGCGGTGGCTACACCTTC
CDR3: CASSAERSGGGYTF

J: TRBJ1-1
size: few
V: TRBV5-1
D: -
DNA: TGCGCCAGCAGCTTGGTGGGGTACACTGAAGCTTTCTTT
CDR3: CASSLVGYTEAFF

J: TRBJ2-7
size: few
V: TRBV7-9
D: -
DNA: TGTGCCAGCAGCCCTTCAGGGGTGACCTACGAGCAGTACTTC
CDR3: CASSPSGVTYEQYF

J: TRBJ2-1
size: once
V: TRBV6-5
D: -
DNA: TGTGCCAGCAGTTACTTCCAGGGAGTAAATGAGCAGTTCTTC
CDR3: CASSYFQGVNEQFF

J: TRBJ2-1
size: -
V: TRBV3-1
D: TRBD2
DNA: TGTGCCAGCAGCCCTAGCGGGTGGAGCTCCTACAATGAGCAGTTCTTC
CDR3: CASSPSGWSSYNEQFF

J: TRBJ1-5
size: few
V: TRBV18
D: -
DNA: TGTGCCAGCTCACCAAGCGAGAGCAATCAGCCCCAGCATTTT
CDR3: CASSPSESNQPQHF

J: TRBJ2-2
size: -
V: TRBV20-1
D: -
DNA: TGCAGTGCTAGAGATGGGTACACCGGGGAGCTGTTTTTT
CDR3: CSARDGYTGELFF